A single T cell receptor (beta chain) is shown here with its context. This CDR3 spans 12 amino acids. CDR1 and CDR2 from the germline V gene are KGHSH and LQKENI. V lost 5 bases, J lost 9 bases, and 8 bases lay in between. These data come from a study of blood T cells in healthy people across ages. Alongside a J-beta primer mix, a sample-barcoded 5' primer served in a second PCR lasting about 7 to 12 cycles. Each CDR3 protein is one row after TCRdb ran MiXCR on the 5' RACE reads. Here the sample spans about 1.1 million distinct CDR3 sequences, approximately 38% being singletons. Sequenced material: blood. The TCR was taken from a man younger than 35 in good health. V and J are TRBV18 and TRBJ1-6; D gene uncertain. The DNA of the CDR3 is TGTGCCAGCTCATCTACAGTTTCACCCCTCCACTTT. Residues: CASSSTVSPLHF.